Sequencing of this TCR beta chain was carried out in a study of blood T cell repertoires in COVID-19. This clone was seen more than once but under ten times. The ends lost 5 bases at V and 6 bases at J; junction bases unmatched: 6. Germline values: CDR1 SNHLY, CDR2 FYNNEI. The CDR3 is 16 amino acids. Source study methods: Reference gene primer amplification in the assay estimated nucleated cell counts. Data came from immunoSEQ multiplex PCR; TCRdb stores just in-frame clones and leaves some out. That table supplies the V and J calls and clone size; D and trimming were determined from the DNA. The table shows 210,000 or so clones, with around 90% occurring only once.

This sequence was found in a man aged 30 to 39 with COVID-19, enrolled during active disease. Sequences were obtained from peripheral blood. This sequence joins TRBV2 and TRBJ2-2, with 13 bases that match TRBD2. CDR3 nucleotide sequence: TGTGCCAGCAGTACTAGCGGGAGGGCCCTCGCCGGGGAGCTGTTTTTT. This codes for CASSTSGRALAGELFF.